A single sample gave rise to the 10 T cell receptor beta chains below, sequenced in a study of shared T cell receptors in the human thymus. Profiling relied on immunoSEQ multiplex PCR, and the TCRdb table lists in-frame clones only, not all of them. The sample records roughly 710,000 clones, 70% to 90% being singletons. The same specimen was also included in a second study, on human thymus T cells.

The sample consisted of thymocytes. The receptors shown here come from a girl less than two years old with a congenital heart defect.

The chain joins TRBV2 to TRBJ1-2, with TRBD1 as a possible D gene (5 bases). Germline V CDR1 and CDR2: SNHLY, FYNNEI. CDR3 length equals 13 residues. V was trimmed by 5 bases and J by 4 bases, leaving 11 bases between them. In DNA, the CDR3 is TGTGCCAGCAGTCTAAACAGGTTCTATGGCTACACCTTC. It is translated as CASSLNRFYGYTF.

The table lists this clone with a count of one. The chain combines TRBV6-5 with TRBJ1-2; TRBD1 matches 10 bases. V was clipped by 5 bases and J by 8 bases; unmatched bases: 8. The length of the CDR3 is 14 residues. Germline V lookup: CDR1 MNHEY, CDR2 SVGAGI. The CDR3 loop reads CASSLTGGQRGYTF. Here the CDR3 DNA reads TGTGCCAGCAGTCTGACAGGGGGCCAGCGAGGCTACACCTTC.

The V call is TRBV5-1, the J call TRBJ1-2; the match to TRBD1 covers 9 bases. From germline, CDR1 is SGHRS and CDR2 YFSETQ. The CDR3 is 17 amino acids. J gave up 8 bases and V 4 bases, and 18 bases lay outside the gene matches. Here the CDR3 reads CASSDRDRVFRMRGYTF. As DNA, the CDR3 is TGCGCCAGCAGCGACCGGGACAGGGTGTTTAGGATGCGGGGCTACACCTTC. Together with reference TRBV5-1 and TRBJ1-2, the CDR3 gives the full variable domain: KAGVTQTPRYLIKTRGQQVTLSCSPISGHRSVSWYQQTPGQGLQFLFEYFSETQRNKGNFPGRFSGRQFSNSRSEMNVSTLELGDSALYLCASSDRDRVFRMRGYTFGSGTRLTVV.

The rearrangement joins TRBV5-1 to TRBJ2-5, with a tentative D call TRBD2 (5 bases). V lost 1 base and J lost 0, with 19 bases in between. This CDR3 has 18 residues. Per the germline V gene, CDR1 is SGHRS and CDR2 is YFSETQ. CDR3 sequence: CASSLMSSRDKYQETQYF. In nucleotides, the CDR3 is TGCGCCAGCAGCTTGATGTCGTCCCGGGATAAGTACCAAGAGACCCAGTACTTC.

This rearrangement joins TRBV4-1 to TRBJ1-6, with D possibly TRBD1 on 5 matching bases. Germline assignment: CDR1 MGHRA and CDR2 YSYEKL. V gave up 5 bases and J gave up 10 bases, with 15 bases separating them. CDR3 length: 14 residues. CDR3 protein: CASSASGFSSPLHF. The CDR3 DNA reads TGCGCCAGCAGCGCCTCAGGGTTTAGCTCACCCCTCCACTTT.

The chain joins TRBV6-6 to TRBJ1-2; D perhaps matches TRBD1 (6 bases). The CDR3 extends over 14 amino acids. CDR1 and CDR2 (germline): MNHNY, SVGAGI (reference sequence). V lost 5 bases and J 6 bases, leaving 16 bases between the germline ends. The CDR3 is CASSTGQGFDGYTF. The CDR3 DNA reads as TGTGCCAGCAGTACCGGCCAGGGGTTTGATGGCTACACCTTC.

This chain links TRBV29-1 with TRBJ2-7; 8 bases line up with TRBD1. Germline values: CDR1 SQVTM, CDR2 ANQGSEA. V dropped 7 bases and J dropped 4; count of bases not matched to a gene: 9. This CDR3 comprises 13 residues. The CDR3 DNA is TGCAGCGCGAGGACAGGGCGCTTTTACGAGCAGTACTTC. This translates into CSARTGRFYEQYF.

The chain joins TRBV7-8 to TRBJ2-5; 7 bases are shared with TRBD2. The CDR3 covers 17 residues. Germline loops: CDR1 SGHVS, CDR2 FQNEAQ. V gave up 1 base and J gave up 2 bases; unmatched junction bases: 10. The CDR3 loop reads CASSLGVSGWGQETQYF. CDR3 nucleotides: TGTGCCAGCAGCTTAGGGGTTAGCGGGTGGGGACAAGAGACCCAGTACTTC.

The genes are TRBV27 and TRBJ2-3, with 8 bases lining up with TRBD1. The junction had 12 bases not matched to a gene; V was cut back by 5 bases and J by 2 bases. This CDR3 region has 17 residues. Germline loops: CDR1 MNHEY, CDR2 SMNVEV (reference sequence). This chain's CDR3 is CASSPLDRGLYTDTQYF. The CDR3 DNA reads as TGTGCCAGCAGTCCTCTCGACAGGGGACTGTACACAGATACGCAGTATTTT.

The chain joins TRBV4-3 to TRBJ1-2; TRBD1 matches at 8 bases. V gave up 1 base and J gave up 8 bases; unmatched junction bases: 9. CDR3 size: 15 residues. Germline assignment: CDR1 LGHNA and CDR2 YSLEER. CDR3 nucleotide sequence: TGCGCCAGCAGCCAAGTTACAGGGGGGGAATCCGGCTACACCTTC. Protein: CASSQVTGGESGYTF.